A single sample gave rise to the 15 T cell receptor beta chains below, sequenced in a study of blood T cell repertoires in COVID-19. Produced via immunoSEQ multiplex PCR; TCRdb's table is partial and in-frame only. In the table there are about 150,000 clones, 78% of which are singletons. Sample: peripheral blood. These receptors all come from a woman aged 80 or over with acute or convalescent COVID-19.

This clone was detected a few times. The V and J genes are TRBV4-1 and TRBJ1-3; TRBD1 matches 7 bases. V was pared by 1 base and J by 3 bases, with 3 bases of the junction left unmatched. The CDR3 contains 15 residues. Germline CDR1 reads MGHRA; CDR2 reads YSYEKL. This CDR3 reads CASSQGAGGGNTIYF. In nucleotides, the CDR3 is TGCGCCAGCAGCCAAGGGGCAGGGGGTGGAAACACCATATATTTT.

The CDR3: CASSQNSAVPVAFF. In nucleotides, the CDR3 is TGTGCCAGCAGCCAAAACTCAGCGGTTCCAGTAGCTTTCTTT. This sequence joins TRBV27 and TRBJ1-1; D is unresolved. There are 14 residues in the CDR3. V was pared by 6 bases and J by 10 bases, with 21 bases between. CDR1 and CDR2 from the germline V gene are MNHEY and SMNVEV (reference sequence).

The chain employs TRBV24-1 and TRBJ2-7, with D tentatively TRBD2 (6 bases). The CDR3 runs to 14 residues. Germline V lookup: CDR1 KGHDR, CDR2 SFDVKD. V was shortened by 3 bases and J by 4 bases, with 12 bases between the two germline ends. In nucleotides, the CDR3 is TGTGCCACCAGTGATGGAGGACTACCTTACGAGCAGTACTTC. This encodes CATSDGGLPYEQYF.

This chain joins TRBV6-2 or TRBV6-3 and TRBJ2-7; TRBD1 agrees at 8 bases. The CDR3 runs to 17 residues. Germline loops: CDR1 MNHEY, CDR2 SVGEGT. V lost 3 bases and J lost 4; bases outside the gene matches: 14. For the CDR3, the DNA is TGTGCCAGCAGTTATCATCATACGCGACAGGGGAGGTACGAGCAGTACTTC. This gives the protein CASSYHHTRQGRYEQYF.

V gene TRBV5-1 combines with J gene TRBJ2-1; 7 nucleotides agree with TRBD2. This CDR3 spans 19 amino acids. Germline assignment: CDR1 SGHRS and CDR2 YFSETQ. V shed 0 bases, J shed 6 bases, and the junction held 18 bases outside the gene matches. In nucleotides, the CDR3 is TGCGCCAGCAGCTTGGGGGCCGGAGCGGGGACGGGTTCGGGCAATGAGCAGTTCTTC. This encodes CASSLGAGAGTGSGNEQFF.

In its sample, this clone was seen a few times. This rearrangement joins TRBV7-9 to TRBJ2-1; TRBD2 matches 7 bases. In germline, CDR1 is SEHNR, CDR2 FQNEAQ (reference sequence). The length of the CDR3 is 15 residues. Trimming removed 3 bases from V and 4 bases from J; junction bases left unmatched: 6. Here the CDR3 DNA reads TGTGCCAGCAGCTTGGGGCTAGCGGATTACAATGAGCAGTTCTTC. Protein: CASSLGLADYNEQFF.

The chain couples TRBV2 to TRBJ1-2, with 7 nucleotides matching TRBD1. This CDR3 contains 14 residues. Germline V gene lookup returns CDR1 SNHLY and CDR2 FYNNEI. V lost 6 bases, J lost 6 bases, and 10 bases stayed unmatched. The CDR3 region has the DNA TGTGCCAGCAGCCTAAATCTAGGGGGCAATGGCTACACCTTC. This translates into CASSLNLGGNGYTF.

This clone was observed a handful of times. The chain uses TRBV30 and TRBJ1-1; 9 positions match TRBD1. The CDR3 runs to 15 residues. Losses at the gene ends were 0 bases for V and 1 base for J; bases not matched to a gene: 3. Germline CDR1 is GTSNPN and CDR2 is SVGIG (reference sequence). This CDR3 reads CAWSVRDRANTEAFF. CDR3 nucleotides: TGTGCCTGGAGTGTACGGGACAGGGCGAACACTGAAGCTTTCTTT.

This clone was counted only a few times. The chain has TRBV27 and TRBJ1-1, with 9 bases identical to TRBD1. Germline CDR1 reads MNHEY; CDR2 reads SMNVEV (reference sequence). V shed 5 bases, J shed 5 bases, and the junction held 6 bases outside the gene matches. This CDR3 spans 14 amino acids. The CDR3 nucleotides are TGTGCCAGCAGTCCCCCGACAGGGGGAACTGAAGCTTTCTTT. Protein sequence: CASSPPTGGTEAFF.

The CDR3 DNA reads as TGCGCCAGCGGCGGGGTTAGCACAGATACGCAGTATTTT. Its translation: CASGGVSTDTQYF. This sequence joins TRBV5-1 and TRBJ2-3, with D possibly matching TRBD2 (6 bases). The CDR3 covers 13 residues. The germline gives CDR1 SGHRS, CDR2 YFSETQ. V shed 7 bases and J shed 0 bases, with 9 bases lying between them.

The chain recombines TRBV15 with TRBJ2-7; 8 bases align to TRBD1. The V segment lost 0 bases and the J segment 5 bases; nucleotides outside the gene matches: 9. Germline V gene data show CDR1 as LNHNV and CDR2 as YYDKDF (reference sequence). This CDR3 is built from 16 residues. CDR3 residues: CATSRDLLDRDDEQYF. In DNA form, the CDR3 reads TGTGCCACCAGCAGAGATCTGCTGGACAGGGATGACGAGCAGTACTTC. Complete variable domain (other parts from reference TRBV15 and TRBJ2-7): DAMVIQNPRYQVTQFGKPVTLSCSQTLNHNVMYWYQQKSSQAPKLLFHYYDKDFNNEADTPDNFQSRRPNTSFCFLDIRSPGLGDTAMYLCATSRDLLDRDDEQYFGPGTRLTVT.

The rearrangement uses TRBV4-1 and TRBJ1-2; unclear D gene. The ends were cut back, 6 bases at V and 5 bases at J, with 7 bases in the middle. The CDR3 consists of 11 residues. Germline V CDR1 and CDR2: MGHRA, YSYEKL. The DNA for the CDR3 is TGCGCCAGCAGAAGAGATTATGGCTACACCTTC. Translation: CASRRDYGYTF.

With regard to this clone: The junction shows a germline mismatch at one end, possibly a read error. This sequence joins TRBV10-1 and TRBJ2-3, with a possible D match to TRBD2 (5 bases). This CDR3 is built from 14 residues. Germline V gene sequence: CDR1 WNHNN, CDR2 SYGVQD (reference sequence). Written as DNA, the CDR3 is TGCGCCAGCAGGGAGTCCAGAGGGATGGATACGCAGTATTTT. Protein sequence: CASRESRGMDTQYF.

The V and J genes are TRBV7-9 and TRBJ2-1, with no clear D. The V end was cut by 1 base, the J end by 8 bases, with 12 bases between. CDR3 length: 14 amino acids. Germline V lookup: CDR1 SEHNR, CDR2 FQNEAQ (reference sequence). The CDR3 region has the DNA TGTGCCAGCAGCTTAGGCTATGATTACCATGAGCAGTTCTTC. Its protein is CASSLGYDYHEQFF.

The chain couples TRBV7-9 to TRBJ2-1; 8 positions match TRBD1. Germline V gives CDR1 SEHNR, CDR2 FQNEAQ (reference sequence). With V trimmed by 1 base and J by 8 bases, 4 bases remained unmatched. The CDR3 totals 14 residues. In DNA form, the CDR3 reads TGTGCCAGCAGCTTAGTCCAGGGGGCTTATGAGCAGTTCTTC. It is translated as CASSLVQGAYEQFF. The variable domain in full, with the rest retrieved from reference TRBV7-9 and TRBJ2-1, is DTGVSQNPRHKITKRGQNVTFRCDPISEHNRLYWYRQTLGQGPEFLTYFQNEAQLEKSRLLSDRFSAERPKGSFSTLEIQRTEQGDSAMYLCASSLVQGAYEQFFGPGTRLTVL.